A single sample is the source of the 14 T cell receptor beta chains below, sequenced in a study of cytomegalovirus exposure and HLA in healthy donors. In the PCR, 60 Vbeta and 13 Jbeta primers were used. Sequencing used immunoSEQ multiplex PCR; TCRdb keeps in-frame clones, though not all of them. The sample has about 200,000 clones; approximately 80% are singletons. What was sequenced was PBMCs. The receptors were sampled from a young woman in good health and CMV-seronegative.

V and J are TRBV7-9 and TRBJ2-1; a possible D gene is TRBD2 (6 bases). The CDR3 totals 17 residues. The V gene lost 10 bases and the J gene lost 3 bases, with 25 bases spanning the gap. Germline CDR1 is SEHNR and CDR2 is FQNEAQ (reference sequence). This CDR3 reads CATEIFGGGKIYNEQFF. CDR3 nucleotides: TGTGCCACCGAGATTTTCGGCGGCGGGAAAATCTACAATGAGCAGTTCTTC.

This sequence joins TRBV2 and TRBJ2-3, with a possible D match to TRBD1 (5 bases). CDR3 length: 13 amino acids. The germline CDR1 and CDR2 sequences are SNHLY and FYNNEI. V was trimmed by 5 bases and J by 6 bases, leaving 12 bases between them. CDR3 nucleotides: TGTGCCAGCAGTCCCCGACAGTGGGATACGCAGTATTTT. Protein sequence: CASSPRQWDTQYF.

This CDR3 is CASSQDSLGSGLDEQFF. The DNA of the CDR3 is TGCGCCAGCAGCCAAGATAGTTTAGGTAGCGGGCTAGATGAGCAGTTCTTC. The rearrangement joins TRBV4-3 to TRBJ2-1; the match to TRBD2 covers 7 bases. CDR3 length: 17 residues. The germline gives CDR1 LGHNA, CDR2 YSLEER. The V and J ends lost 0 bases and 8 bases, in that order; junction bases with no gene match: 13.

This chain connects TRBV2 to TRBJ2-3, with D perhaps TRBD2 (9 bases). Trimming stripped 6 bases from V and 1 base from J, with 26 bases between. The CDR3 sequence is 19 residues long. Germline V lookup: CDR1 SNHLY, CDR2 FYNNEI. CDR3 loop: CASSTTPTGERGGTDTQYF. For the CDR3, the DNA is TGTGCCAGCAGCACCACCCCGACAGGGGAGCGGGGGGGCACAGATACGCAGTATTTT.

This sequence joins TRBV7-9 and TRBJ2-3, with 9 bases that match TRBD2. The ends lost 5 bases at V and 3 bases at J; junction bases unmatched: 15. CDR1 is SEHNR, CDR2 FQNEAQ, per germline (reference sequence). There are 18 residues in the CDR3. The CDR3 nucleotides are TGTGCCAGCAGCCCCAGACTAGCGGAAATCCTTGGGACAGATACGCAGTATTTT. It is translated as CASSPRLAEILGTDTQYF.

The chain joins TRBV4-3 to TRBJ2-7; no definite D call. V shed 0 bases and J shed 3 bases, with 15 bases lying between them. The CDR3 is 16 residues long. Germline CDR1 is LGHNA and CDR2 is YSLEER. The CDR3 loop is CASSQDRPYHDYEQYF. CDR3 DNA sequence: TGCGCCAGCAGCCAAGACAGGCCATATCACGACTACGAGCAGTACTTC.

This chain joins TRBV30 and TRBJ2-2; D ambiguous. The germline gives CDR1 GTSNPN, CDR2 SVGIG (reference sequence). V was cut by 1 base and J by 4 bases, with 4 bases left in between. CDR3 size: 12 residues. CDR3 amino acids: CAWSAVTGELFF. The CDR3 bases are TGTGCCTGGAGTGCTGTCACCGGGGAGCTGTTTTTT.

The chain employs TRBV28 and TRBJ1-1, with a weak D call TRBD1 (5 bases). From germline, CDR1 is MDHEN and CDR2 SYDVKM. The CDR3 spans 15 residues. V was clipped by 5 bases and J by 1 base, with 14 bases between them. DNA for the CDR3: TGTGCCAGCAGTCGAGAAGGGGCGGCGAACACTGAAGCTTTCTTT. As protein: CASSREGAANTEAFF.

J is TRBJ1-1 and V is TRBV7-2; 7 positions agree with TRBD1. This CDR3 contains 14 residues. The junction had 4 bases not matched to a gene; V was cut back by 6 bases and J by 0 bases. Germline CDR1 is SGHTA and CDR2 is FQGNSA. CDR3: CASREGQMNTEAFF. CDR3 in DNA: TGTGCCAGCAGAGAGGGACAGATGAACACTGAAGCTTTCTTT.

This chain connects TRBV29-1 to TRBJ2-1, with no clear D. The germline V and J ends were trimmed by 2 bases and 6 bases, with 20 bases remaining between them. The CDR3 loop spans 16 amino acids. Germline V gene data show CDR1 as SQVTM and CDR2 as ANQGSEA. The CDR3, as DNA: TGCAGCGTTGAATCTAGAGAAAGCACTAACCTCAATGAGCAGTTCTTC. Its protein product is CSVESRESTNLNEQFF.

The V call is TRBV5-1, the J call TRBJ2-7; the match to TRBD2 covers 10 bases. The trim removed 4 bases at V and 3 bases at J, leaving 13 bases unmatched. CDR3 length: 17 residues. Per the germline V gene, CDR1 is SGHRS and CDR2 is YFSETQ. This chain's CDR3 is CASSDPIAGGILYEQYV. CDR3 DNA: TGCGCCAGCAGCGATCCAATAGCGGGAGGTATTCTCTACGAGCAGTACGTC.

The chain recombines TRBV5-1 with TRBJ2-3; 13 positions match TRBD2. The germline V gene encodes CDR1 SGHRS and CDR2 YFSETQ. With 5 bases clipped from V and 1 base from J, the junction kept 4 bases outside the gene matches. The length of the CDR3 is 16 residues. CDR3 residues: CASRQGTSGGTDTQYF. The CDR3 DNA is TGCGCCAGCAGACAGGGGACTAGCGGGGGCACAGATACGCAGTATTTT.

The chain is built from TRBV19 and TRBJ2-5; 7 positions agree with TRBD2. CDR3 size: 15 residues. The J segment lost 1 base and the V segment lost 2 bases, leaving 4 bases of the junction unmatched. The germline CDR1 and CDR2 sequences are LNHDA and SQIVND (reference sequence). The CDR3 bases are TGTGCCAGTAGTATATTGGGAGGGCCCCAAGAGACCCAGTACTTC. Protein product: CASSILGGPQETQYF.

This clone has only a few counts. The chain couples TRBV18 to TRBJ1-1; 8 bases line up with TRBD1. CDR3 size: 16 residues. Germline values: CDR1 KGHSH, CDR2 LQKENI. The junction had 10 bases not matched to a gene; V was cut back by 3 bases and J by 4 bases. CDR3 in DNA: TGTGCCAGCTCACCCTTAGGGGGCAGGGGGCTCACTGAAGCTTTCTTT. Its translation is CASSPLGGRGLTEAFF.